The 2 T cell receptor beta chains presented below share a single source sample, sequenced in a study of blood T cell repertoires in COVID-19. Clones were sequenced by immunoSEQ multiplex PCR, and TCRdb holds only the in-frame ones, with some missing. The sample has approximately 46,000 clones; roughly nine tenths are singletons. Sequenced: peripheral blood. The receptors derive from a man in his 70s with active COVID-19.

This clone was found a few times. The rearrangement joins TRBV6-4 to TRBJ2-3; tentative D call: TRBD2 (6 bases). CDR1 is MRHNA, CDR2 SNTAGT, per germline. With 6 bases removed from V and 4 bases from J, the gap between germline ends came to 14 bases. The CDR3 has 14 residues. Written as DNA, the CDR3 is TGTGCCAGCAGCCCACGGAGGGGCGCAGATACGCAGTATTTT. Translating it yields CASSPRRGADTQYF.

The V gene is TRBV27, the J gene TRBJ2-3; 10 positions match TRBD2. Germline V lookup: CDR1 MNHEY, CDR2 SMNVEV (reference sequence). CDR3 length equals 17 residues. J gave up 2 bases and V 5 bases, and 10 bases lay outside the gene matches. In DNA, the CDR3 is TGTGCCAGCAGTCCCCCACGGACTAGCGGAAACACAGATACGCAGTATTTT. It specifies CASSPPRTSGNTDTQYF.